The 9 T cell receptor beta chains listed next were all sequenced from one sample in a study of shared clonotypes between healthy human individuals. Sequencing was performed with immunoSEQ multiplex PCR; in TCRdb, only in-frame clones are kept and a portion is missing. There are about 2.1 million clones in the sample; just over 90% occur only once, and around 1.8% lies in the top ten. Naivety among CD8 cells was defined by CD45RO negativity and positive CCR7 selection, thereby excluding terminally differentiated effector memory CD45RA+ cells. Sample: naive CD8+ T cells from PBMCs. The receptor source for this set is a young man in good health. Some clones in this sample may be carry-over from other donors' samples.

The rearrangement uses TRBV11-2 and TRBJ1-1, with TRBD1 matching 9 bases. V gave up 4 bases and J gave up 1 base; unmatched junction bases: 10. CDR1 and CDR2 (germline): SGHAT, FQNNGV. The CDR3 runs 17 residues. CDR3 nucleotide sequence: TGTGCCAGCAGCTCTAGACAGGGGGGAGATTGGAACACTGAAGCTTTCTTT. Encoded protein: CASSSRQGGDWNTEAFF.

This clone appeared a single time. The chain uses TRBV19 and TRBJ2-1; 10 bases are shared with TRBD2. Germline loops: CDR1 LNHDA, CDR2 SQIVND (reference sequence). With V trimmed by 7 bases and J by 6 bases, 6 bases remained unmatched. This CDR3 comprises 14 residues. CDR3 sequence reads: CASTPLAGVNEQFF. The CDR3 DNA follows: TGTGCCAGTACCCCTCTAGCGGGAGTCAATGAGCAGTTCTTC.

The chain links TRBV29-1 to TRBJ1-2; D unclear. The V end lost 1 base, the J end lost 3 bases, and 9 bases lay between the germline ends. Germline CDR1 SQVTM, CDR2 ANQGSEA. The CDR3 consists of 13 residues. The CDR3, as DNA: TGCAGCGTTGAAGGTGACCGCGACTATGGCTACACCTTC. Translating it yields CSVEGDRDYGYTF.

Here the CDR3 DNA reads TGTGCCAGCAGCTTAGTCGGGGCCCTCGGAGAAGATACGCAGTATTTT. Translation gives CASSLVGALGEDTQYF. V and J are TRBV7-3 and TRBJ2-3; the D gene could be TRBD1 or TRBD2 (5 bases each). The CDR3 runs to 16 residues. The germline V gene encodes CDR1 SGHTA and CDR2 FQGTGA. V gave up 2 bases and J gave up 5 bases, with 17 bases separating them.

The chain has TRBV7-9 and TRBJ1-1; D is unresolved. Germline-derived CDR1 and CDR2 are SEHNR and FQNEAQ (reference sequence). V shed 3 bases and J shed 4 bases, with 15 bases lying between them. CDR3 size: 15 residues. The CDR3 here is CASSFPARAGTEAFF. The DNA of the CDR3 is TGTGCCAGCAGCTTCCCCGCCCGGGCGGGCACTGAAGCTTTCTTT.

CDR3 amino acids: CASSYSRGLLYEQYF. For the CDR3, the DNA is TGTGCCAGCAGTTACTCGAGGGGACTCCTTTACGAGCAGTACTTC. The chain recombines TRBV6-5 with TRBJ2-7, with D perhaps TRBD2 (6 bases). The germline CDR1 and CDR2 sequences are MNHEY and SVGAGI. V shed 0 bases and J shed 4 bases, with 13 bases lying between them. The CDR3 sequence is 15 residues long.

The V and J genes are TRBV5-1 and TRBJ1-4; possibly TRBD1 for D (5 bases). From germline, CDR1 is SGHRS and CDR2 YFSETQ. This CDR3 contains 16 residues. Trimming stripped 3 bases from V and 5 bases from J, with 17 bases between. In nucleotides, the CDR3 is TGCGCCAGCAGCTGGGGGGAACTACCGGACAATGAAAAACTGTTTTTT. Protein product: CASSWGELPDNEKLFF.

This sequence joins TRBV9 and TRBJ1-2, with 9 bases identical to TRBD1. The CDR3 spans 14 residues. V was clipped by 3 bases and J by 6 bases; unmatched bases: 6. Germline V lookup: CDR1 SGDLS, CDR2 YYNGEE. The CDR3 sequence is CASSERDRVDGYTF. The CDR3 region has the DNA TGTGCCAGCAGCGAAAGGGACAGGGTTGATGGCTACACCTTC.

This rearrangement joins TRBV6-4 to TRBJ1-2; weak D call: TRBD1 (6 bases). Germline-derived CDR1 and CDR2 are MRHNA and SNTAGT. The V gene lost 6 bases and the J gene lost 2 bases, with 16 bases spanning the gap. This CDR3 spans 15 amino acids. The CDR3 is CASRERPGANYGYTF. CDR3 sequence (DNA): TGTGCCAGCAGGGAACGTCCAGGGGCGAACTATGGCTACACCTTC.